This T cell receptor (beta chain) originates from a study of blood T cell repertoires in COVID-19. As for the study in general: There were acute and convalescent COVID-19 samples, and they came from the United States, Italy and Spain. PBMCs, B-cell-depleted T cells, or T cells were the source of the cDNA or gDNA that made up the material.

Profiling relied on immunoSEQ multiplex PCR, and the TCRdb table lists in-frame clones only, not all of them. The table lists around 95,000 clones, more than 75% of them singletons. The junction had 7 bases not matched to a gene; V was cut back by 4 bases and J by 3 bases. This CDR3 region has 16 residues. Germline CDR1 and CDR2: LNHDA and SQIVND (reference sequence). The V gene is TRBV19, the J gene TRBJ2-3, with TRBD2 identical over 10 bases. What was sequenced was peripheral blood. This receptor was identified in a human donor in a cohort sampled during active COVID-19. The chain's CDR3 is CASSTQAGGWTDTQYF. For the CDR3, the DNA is TGTGCCAGTAGTACTCAAGCGGGAGGGTGGACAGATACGCAGTATTTT.